This T cell receptor beta chain was identified in a study of cytomegalovirus exposure and HLA in healthy donors (dated by TCRdb to the late 2010s). Describing the broader study: An earlier analysis of 550 to 700 of the donors reported approximately 270 Gb of sequence data and 117 million unique TCR beta sequences from 150 million to 200 million T cells. The genetic ancestry cluster associated with self-reported Caucasian donors included roughly four fifths of the roughly 410 genotyped donors. Because of strong linkage in the cohort, a handful of DR-DQ haplotypes were treated as single units for association and clustering. About 280 gigabases of sequencing data and roughly 81 million unique TCR sequences made up an early release that covered approximately 620 HLA-typed donors. In a later genetic analysis, genome-wide SNP genotypes for about 65% of the 666 donors were used, and that subset was treated as a discovery cohort. Both class I and class II loci were covered by HLA typing, at four-digit resolution. A later analysis re-examined previously published TCR beta repertoires from 500 to 700 donors and added high-resolution HLA genotyping to investigate patterns of TCR occurrence. The study aimed to test whether signatures of past pathogen exposure could be identified by cataloging public T cell receptors. The number of donors typed differed by locus, with roughly 629-640 for A, B, C, DRB1 and DQB1, roughly 520 for DQA1, about 610 for DPA1, and roughly 450 for DPB1. In an earlier analysis of 587 of the donors, high-throughput TCR beta sequencing was used to judge whether each TCR beta V gene segment behaved as functional or pseudogenic. High-throughput TCR immunosequencing, statistical association of individual TCRs with disease status, and machine learning were combined to predict cytomegalovirus infection status. Among under 450 genotyped donors of the cohort, an average of about 240,000 unique TCR beta nucleotide sequences were sequenced per donor, approximately 20% of them non-productive. The T cell repertoires of 700 or so subjects were profiled by immunosequencing and related to cytomegalovirus serostatus. All discovery cohort repertoires had been generated using a single sequencing platform. Along with the roughly 670-subject first cohort, a separate validation cohort of 120 different subjects was used. In the later analysis, no new phenotypic data were used to find candidate immune exposures; instead, reliance was placed on TCR beta sequences and their occurrence across donors. Donor age, sex, ethnicity and CMV serostatus were collected together with the repertoire data. Beyond this particular receptor, the publication reports: Assigning TCR associations to individual alleles was difficult when HLA alleles, especially DR and DQ, strongly co-occurred. Because HLA typing was missing for some donors at each locus, association tests included only the typed subset. It was suggested by the authors that the approach could potentially be generalized to other disease states and immunological phenotypes. In a later analysis, HLA-associated TCR beta chains showed more clonal expansion and lower generation probabilities than non-associated chains that were equally common. A later analysis found that most CMV-associated TCR beta chains appeared HLA-restricted, with HLA associations seemingly driven largely by CMV exposure. According to a later analysis, TCR association rates differed among HLA loci, with DRB1 alleles showing the most associated TCRs and HLA-C alleles showing the fewest. According to a later genetic analysis, donors in an Asian-associated ancestry cluster had fewer N-insertions in productive TCRs than the roughly 700-donor mean. The earlier analysis of fewer than 750 of the donors excluded 15 to 20 rarely observed V segments, including chromosome 9 orphons, because counts were too low. The classifier was reported to diagnose cytomegalovirus status with high specificity and sensitivity in both the original cohort and the validation cohort. The sequencing pipeline was judged likely to have produced a cluster of highly shared sequence variants as a technical artifact. Across donors, most TCR sequences were observed very rarely, whereas some public TCRs were present in many individuals. In a later analysis, 16,951 TCR beta sequences were associated with specific HLA alleles at a false discovery rate of 0.05. Sequencing depth was assumed to be roughly uniform across donors in the presence/absence analyses, though that assumption may not hold. The only immune exposure information available for the cohort was CMV serostatus. Linkage disequilibrium might explain the correlated functional status among segregating V segments, but an unknown experimental factor could not be excluded. Some IMGT-functional V segments, including TRBV6-2 and TRBV6-3, could not be told apart with the 87-base-pair reads, so those segments were excluded. Three of the identified cytomegalovirus-associated TCR beta chains were confirmed in vitro to be specific for cytomegalovirus antigens. In this cohort, only TCR beta chains were sequenced, and detectable features were limited by the absence of alpha or paired-chain data. V-gene and J-gene trimming of TCR beta chains was associated with a missense DCLRE1C variant in a later genetic analysis, and the association was replicated in an independent cohort. A later analysis reported that several top co-occurrence clusters appeared linked to parvovirus B19, influenza, CMV and Epstein-Barr virus. In the study, 150 to 200 TCR beta chains were listed as associated with cytomegalovirus. In an earlier analysis of some 550 of the donors, most TCR beta V segments were observed in productive rearrangements about 87% or about 30% of the time, broadly matching IMGT annotations. A further reported finding was that TCR beta sequences accurately predicted the HLA-A and HLA-B alleles for most subjects in the first cohort.

A distance of 16 bases separates the germline ends of V and J, which lose 5 bases and 2 bases respectively. Reading the germline V gene gives CDR1 SGHTS and CDR2 YDEGEE. Counted from cysteine to phenylalanine, this CDR3 has 15 amino acids. Only the CDR3 part of the read is kept: 45 bases, read in frame from the first base. Library prep was done by the immunoSEQ multiplex PCR assay. The multiplex PCR relied on a mix of 60 forward primers for TCR Vbeta segments and 13 reverse primers for TCR Jbeta segments. The CDR3 region of rearranged TCR beta genes was amplified from genomic DNA by a multiplex PCR assay. The Illumina HiSeq System was used to sequence the amplified TCR beta libraries as 87-base-pair reads. On the study's bioinformatics: In a later analysis, 77 million or so unique TCR beta chains were counted across the approximately 620 repertoires, and roughly 11 million of these chains were shared by at least two donors. Raw reads were error-corrected and collapsed into unique sequences by a nearest-neighbor algorithm in which closely related sequences were merged to remove PCR and sequencing errors. CDR3 sequences were aligned to IMGT reference sequences to assign V, D and J gene segments. For a sequence to be retained, a match of at least six nucleotides to both a V gene segment and a J gene segment was required. Rearrangements were classified as productive when the CDR3 lacked stop codons and remained in frame with V and J, and all other rearrangements were classified as non-productive. Following IMGT convention, CDR3 was defined as the stretch from the second conserved V-encoded cysteine to the conserved J-encoded phenylalanine. The earlier analysis of 587 of the donors excluded any sequence lacking an unambiguous match to a single V gene segment. An earlier analysis of 587 of the donors called V segments functional above 56.7% productive rearrangements and segregating when the between-donor standard deviation exceeded 5%. A statistical classification framework was built to diagnose cytomegalovirus status from the catalog of TCR beta chain sequences. In a later analysis, V and J genes were assigned by comparing TCR nucleotide sequences against IMGT/GENE-DB human TR gene sequences. In a later analysis, CDR3 sequences and most-parsimonious VDJ recombination scenarios were assigned using the TCRdist pipeline. In a later analysis, each TCR beta chain was defined by its CDR3 amino acid sequence together with its V-gene family, and reads lacking a unique V-gene family were excluded. As a way to deal with suspected cross-contamination and a sequencing artifact, a later analysis dropped roughly 600 nucleotide sequences that were highly shared and had low generation probability. For each public chain, a later analysis derived a clonal expansion index from normalized ranks of inferred template counts within each repertoire. In a later analysis, generation probabilities were computed with a VDJ recombination model fitted to out-of-frame rearrangements, and the resulting probabilities were checked against IGoR. In a later analysis, TCR-TCR, TCR-HLA and TCR-CMV co-occurrence was scored with hypergeometric tests, and a repertoire-size bias correction was applied to TCR pairs. False discovery rates were estimated in a later analysis by permuting HLA or CMV assignments 20 times. In a later analysis, co-occurring TCRs were grouped using DBSCAN, with TCRdist sequence similarity added in when clustering inside HLA-allele-positive subsets. Repertoires with fewer than 30,000 or more than 120,000 public chains, plus five repertoires with anomalous nucleotide sharing, were excluded from co-occurrence clustering. The clones in this table, taken by TCRdb from immuneACCESS, are in-frame only. Not every clone is retained; where verified, under half of the shortfall comes from an unresolved V gene, and the cause of the rest is unknown. That table furnishes V, J and clone size, whereas the DNA furnished D and trimming. The sample's table covers about 60,000 clones. Clones ranked in the top ten supply roughly 8.8% of the sample.

The cohort comprised 666 healthy bone marrow donors. Cohort members were all nominally healthy when sampled, although unrecorded immune exposures were likely present. The donor was CMV seropositive and was included in the group of approximately 310 seropositive cohort members. Each donor provided a peripheral blood sample, and peripheral blood mononuclear cells were used for TCR beta sequencing. The Qiagen DNeasy Blood Extraction Kit was used to extract genomic DNA from the blood cell samples. On this clone itself: The antigen it recognizes is unknown.

The rearranged segments are TRBV5-8 and TRBJ2-5; the best D guess is TRBD1, with 6 bases matching. The sequenced material came from PBMCs. This TCR was sampled from a middle-aged man in good health and CMV-seropositive. The DNA reads TGTGCCAGCAGATACGGACAGTCGGGACAAGAGACCCAGTACTTC. Its protein reads: CASRYGQSGQETQYF.